The next 2 T cell receptor beta chains were all read from a single sample in a study of cytotoxic CD8 clonotypes in ibrutinib-treated CLL. TCRdb keeps only in-frame clones here, not all; method: immunoSEQ multiplex PCR. The sample lists 150,000 or so clones; approximately 77% were seen once. Sequenced material: PBMCs, taken after 12 months of ibrutinib treatment. The receptor set was obtained from a human donor with chronic lymphocytic leukemia.

This clone was detected only once. The V call is TRBV5-1, the J call TRBJ1-3; 7 bases are shared with TRBD1. Germline values: CDR1 SGHRS, CDR2 YFSETQ. V was clipped by 2 bases and J by 4 bases; unmatched bases: 6. The CDR3 extends over 15 amino acids. The CDR3 DNA reads TGCGCCAGCAGCTTACAGGGGACCAGCGGAAACACCATATATTTT. This sequence encodes CASSLQGTSGNTIYF.

The V gene is TRBV13, the J gene TRBJ1-1, with TRBD1 matching 8 bases. V trimming: 5 bases; J trimming: 1 base; junction bases outside the gene matches: 3. Germline CDR1 PRHDT, CDR2 FYEKMQ (reference sequence). This CDR3 contains 14 residues. The CDR3 DNA reads as TGTGCCAGCAGCCTGGACAGGGCGAACACTGAAGCTTTCTTT. Translated: CASSLDRANTEAFF.